This TCR beta chain was observed in a study of cytomegalovirus exposure and HLA in healthy donors. Primers: 60 Vbeta forward and 13 Jbeta reverse. Sequencing used immunoSEQ multiplex PCR; TCRdb keeps in-frame clones, though not all of them. The sample contains under 150,000 clones, 65% to 85% of which appear only once. CDR1 LNHDA and CDR2 SQIVND come from the germline V gene (reference sequence). CDR3 length equals 15 residues. The germline V and J ends were trimmed by 5 bases and 2 bases, with 15 bases remaining between them. The sequencing input was PBMCs. The TCR sequence derives from a man aged 45 to 65 in good health and CMV-seronegative. The chain recombines TRBV19 with TRBJ1-2, with D tentatively TRBD1 (5 bases). CDR3 loop: CASSPIGGENYGYTF. The DNA for the CDR3 is TGTGCCAGTAGTCCCATCGGGGGAGAGAACTATGGCTACACCTTC.